This TCR beta chain was identified during a study of blood T cell repertoires in COVID-19. Sequencing was performed with immunoSEQ multiplex PCR; in TCRdb, only in-frame clones are kept and a portion is missing. The table has roughly 45,000 clones, roughly 84% seen once. The CDR3 is 15 residues long. V was pared by 5 bases and J by 2 bases, with 7 bases of the junction left unmatched. The germline V gene has CDR1 MNHEY and CDR2 SVGAGI. This sequence joins TRBV6-5 and TRBJ1-2; TRBD1 matches 8 bases. This sequence originates from a man aged 50 to 59 with active COVID-19. The sequenced material came from peripheral blood. CDR3 residues: CASSPTGEANYGYTF. Written as DNA, the CDR3 is TGTGCCAGCAGTCCGACAGGGGAGGCCAACTATGGCTACACCTTC.